This is a list of T cell receptor beta chains from one sample in a study of cytotoxic CD8 clonotypes in ibrutinib-treated CLL. Sequencing was performed with immunoSEQ multiplex PCR; in TCRdb, only in-frame clones are kept and a portion is missing. Among about 130,000 clones listed, 70% to 90% were seen once. The source material was PBMCs, sampled after 24 months of ibrutinib treatment. Receptor source: a human donor with chronic lymphocytic leukemia. CDR3s include the opening cysteine and the closing phenylalanine or tryptophan. Each record gives: V gene, CDR3 length, J gene, D gene, CDR3 protein. D genes are given only for firm matches.

v_call: TRBV30; cdr3_length: 15; j_call: TRBJ1-1; d_call: -; cdr3_aa: CAWRRKGAASAEAFF
v_call: TRBV6-6; cdr3_length: 14; j_call: TRBJ1-1; d_call: -; cdr3_aa: CASSYPEGVPEAFF
v_call: TRBV7-8; cdr3_length: 14; j_call: TRBJ1-2; d_call: -; cdr3_aa: CASSPTTANYGYTF
v_call: TRBV29-1; cdr3_length: 13; j_call: TRBJ1-1; d_call: TRBD1; cdr3_aa: CSVQGEEDTEAFF
v_call: TRBV19; cdr3_length: 14; j_call: TRBJ2-3; d_call: TRBD1; cdr3_aa: CASRDRGRSDTQYF
v_call: TRBV19; cdr3_length: 11; j_call: TRBJ2-3; d_call: -; cdr3_aa: CASGSTDTQYF
v_call: TRBV4-2; cdr3_length: 16; j_call: TRBJ1-1; d_call: TRBD1; cdr3_aa: CASSQVEGAVDPEAFF
v_call: TRBV19; cdr3_length: 15; j_call: TRBJ2-1; d_call: TRBD2; cdr3_aa: CASRLAGGSYNEQFF
v_call: TRBV7-6; cdr3_length: 13; j_call: TRBJ1-4; d_call: TRBD1; cdr3_aa: CASSLTDRKRLFF
v_call: TRBV7-9; cdr3_length: 16; j_call: TRBJ2-5; d_call: TRBD1; cdr3_aa: CASSLFRDSTWETQYF
v_call: TRBV28; cdr3_length: 12; j_call: TRBJ2-3; d_call: TRBD2; cdr3_aa: CASSSTSGGQYF
v_call: TRBV6-1; cdr3_length: 13; j_call: TRBJ1-5; d_call: -; cdr3_aa: CASSEGEISPQHF
v_call: TRBV7-9; cdr3_length: 14; j_call: TRBJ1-5; d_call: -; cdr3_aa: CASSRGGGNQPQHF
v_call: TRBV7-2; cdr3_length: 15; j_call: TRBJ2-1; d_call: TRBD2; cdr3_aa: CASSLITSGYNEQFF
v_call: TRBV4-1; cdr3_length: 16; j_call: TRBJ1-6; d_call: -; cdr3_aa: CASSQEAPGTNSPLHF
v_call: TRBV10-3; cdr3_length: 12; j_call: TRBJ1-1; d_call: -; cdr3_aa: CAISSGSSEAFF
v_call: TRBV29-1; cdr3_length: 12; j_call: TRBJ2-7; d_call: -; cdr3_aa: CSVGEGIAEQYF
v_call: TRBV7-9; cdr3_length: 14; j_call: TRBJ2-1; d_call: -; cdr3_aa: CASSSKQRDIEQFF
v_call: TRBV5-1; cdr3_length: 15; j_call: TRBJ1-1; d_call: -; cdr3_aa: CASSLILFRNTEAFF
v_call: TRBV19; cdr3_length: 15; j_call: TRBJ2-7; d_call: -; cdr3_aa: CASSIAGTTAYEQYF
v_call: TRBV27; cdr3_length: 15; j_call: TRBJ2-1; d_call: TRBD2; cdr3_aa: CASSFISGIYNEQFF
v_call: TRBV5-1; cdr3_length: 15; j_call: TRBJ2-3; d_call: TRBD2; cdr3_aa: CASRSAGGSTDTQYF
v_call: TRBV7-9; cdr3_length: 15; j_call: TRBJ2-1; d_call: -; cdr3_aa: CASSFKGNPYNEQFF